This T cell receptor beta chain was profiled in a study of cytomegalovirus exposure and HLA in healthy donors. Study-level findings and limits: A later analysis appeared to link common viral pathogens to several of the most significant clusters. Earlier analysis yielded a pattern in which most TCR beta V segments were productive about 90% or about 30% of the time. Evidence from a later analysis indicated that most CMV-associated TCR beta chains looked HLA-restricted.

PCR involved 60 Vbeta and 13 Jbeta primers. Authors' processing steps: An analysis performed later counted roughly 80 million unique TCR beta chains (around 11 million of them shared). Data came from immunoSEQ multiplex PCR; TCRdb stores just in-frame clones and leaves some out. V, J and clone size are those of that table, while D and trimming were read from the DNA. The sample yields 75,000 to 90,000 clones, around 84% seen once. A remark on this clone: Its antigen is unknown.

The CDR3 spans 14 residues. Germline assignment: CDR1 KGHSH and CDR2 LQKENI. The V end was cut by 3 bases, the J end by 5 bases, with 13 bases between. Sequences were obtained from PBMCs. This sequence joins TRBV18 and TRBJ2-5; possible D gene TRBD2, 6 bases. The sequence was collected from a man aged 40-49 years in good health and CMV-seronegative. CDR3 coding DNA: TGTGCCAGCTCACCGGAGCGGAGGGCGGAGACCCAGTACTTC. Translated: CASSPERRAETQYF.